Sequencing of this T cell receptor (beta chain) was carried out in a study of cytomegalovirus exposure and HLA in healthy donors. A note on this clone: Its antigen is unidentified. Other DNA sequences of this sample code for an identical CDR3.

The study, taken as a whole, reports: In a later analysis, HLA-C alleles had the fewest associated TCRs, DRB1 alleles the most. Using the classifier, cytomegalovirus status was reportedly diagnosed with high specificity and sensitivity.

V lost 4 bases to trimming and J lost 2 bases; unmatched junction nucleotides: 4. The germline gives CDR1 SGDLS, CDR2 YYNGEE. This CDR3 spans 14 amino acids. PCR primers comprised 60 Vbeta and 13 Jbeta primers. Produced via immunoSEQ multiplex PCR; TCRdb's table is partial and in-frame only. The sample includes 300,000 or so clones, around four fifths of them seen just once. The genes are TRBV9 and TRBJ2-7, with TRBD1 matching 9 bases. The sequence derives from a woman aged 40-49 years in good health and CMV-seropositive. Sequencing used PBMCs. CDR3 region: CASSPGQGPYEQYF. The CDR3 DNA sequence: TGTGCCAGCAGCCCCGGACAGGGGCCCTACGAGCAGTACTTC.